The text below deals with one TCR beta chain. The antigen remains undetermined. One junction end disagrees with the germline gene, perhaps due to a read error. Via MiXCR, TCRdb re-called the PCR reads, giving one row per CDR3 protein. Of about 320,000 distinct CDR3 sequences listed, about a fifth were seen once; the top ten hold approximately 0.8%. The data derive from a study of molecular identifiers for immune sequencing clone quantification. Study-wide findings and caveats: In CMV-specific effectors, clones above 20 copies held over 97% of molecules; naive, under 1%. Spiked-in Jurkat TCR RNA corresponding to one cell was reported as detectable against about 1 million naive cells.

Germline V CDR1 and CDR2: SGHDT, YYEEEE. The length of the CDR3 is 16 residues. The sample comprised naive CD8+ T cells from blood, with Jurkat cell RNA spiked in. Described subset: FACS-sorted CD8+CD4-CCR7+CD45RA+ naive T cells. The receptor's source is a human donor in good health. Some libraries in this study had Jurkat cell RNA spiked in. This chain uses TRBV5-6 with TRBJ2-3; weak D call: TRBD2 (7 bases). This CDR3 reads CACSPEAGAYTDTQYF. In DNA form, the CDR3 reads TGTGCCTGCAGCCCGGAGGCGGGGGCATACACAGATACGCAGTATTTT.